There are a few counts of the clone carrying this T cell receptor (beta chain). Its antigen remains unknown. The data were taken from a study of T cell repertoires in cytomegalovirus infection. Study context: Recently identified HLA-C-restricted and well-studied HLA-B-restricted CMV epitopes were used. Study results and caveats: In two of eight donors, the top clonotype was HLA-C-restricted CMV-specific.

A single record per CDR3 protein comes from TCRdb applying MiXCR to the reads. The sample contains 40,000 to 55,000 distinct CDR3 sequences, about a fifth of which appear only once. The sample here was CD8+ T cells from cultured PBMCs, taken from culture after CMV antigen stimulation. The receptor comes from a human donor in good health (CMV status not recorded). Some clones in this sample may be carry-over from other donors' samples.

The DNA for the CDR3 is TGTGCCAGCAGCTCCCCTAGGGGACAGGTAAACAATGAGCAGTTCTTC. Translating gives CASSSPRGQVNNEQFF. J is TRBJ2-1 and V is TRBV11-2; 8 bases map to TRBD1. This CDR3 spans 16 amino acids. Germline V gene sequence: CDR1 SGHAT, CDR2 FQNNGV. V lost 4 bases, J lost 5 bases, and 10 bases stayed unmatched.